These T cell receptor beta chains were read from a single sample in a study of vaccination and CD4 T cells after COVID-19. TCRdb re-derived calls from the PCR reads in MiXCR, one entry per CDR3 protein. The sample contains 25,000 or so distinct CDR3 sequences, 50% of which appear only once. Specimen: CD4+ T cells from blood, collected about 7 months after SARS-CoV-2 vaccination. The receptors here all came from a human donor who had recovered from COVID-19. Each CDR3 is given with its conserved first and last residue. The D gene is left open where the match is weak. Some rows mark clone size as missing; the rest say once, few, many or name a class of expanded clone.

abundance	d_gene	v_gene	j_gene	CDR3aa	CDR3nt
NA	NA	TRBV28	TRBJ2-7	CASSFQGSPNYEQYF	TGTGCCAGCAGTTTTCAAGGGTCACCTAACTACGAGCAGTACTTC
few	NA	TRBV7-9	TRBJ2-1	CASSLASDLYNEQFF	TGTGCCAGCAGCTTAGCCAGCGACCTATACAATGAGCAGTTCTTC
NA	NA	TRBV7-8	TRBJ2-2	CASSFRLSNTGELFF	TGTGCCAGCAGCTTCCGACTTTCGAACACCGGGGAGCTGTTTTTT
few	TRBD1	TRBV20-1	TRBJ2-2	CSVPGQTTGELFF	TGCAGTGTACCGGGACAGACCACCGGGGAGCTGTTTTTT
NA	NA	TRBV7-9	TRBJ2-3	CASSPGVQRFTDTQYF	TGTGCCAGCAGCCCAGGGGTGCAGCGTTTCACAGATACGCAGTATTTT
NA	NA	TRBV20-1	TRBJ2-5	CSAMGGGGETQYF	TGCAGTGCTATGGGGGGAGGGGGAGAGACCCAGTACTTC
NA	NA	TRBV15	TRBJ2-7	CATSRGGGLQQYF	TGTGCCACCAGCAGGGGGGGGGGGCTCCAGCAGTACTTC
NA	NA	TRBV7-9	TRBJ1-3	CASSSTKSGNTIYF	TGTGCCAGCAGCTCAACAAAATCTGGAAACACCATATATTTT
NA	NA	TRBV28	TRBJ1-2	CASSFGGTPNYGYTF	TGTGCCAGCAGTTTTGGAGGAACCCCTAACTATGGCTACACCTTC
NA	TRBD2	TRBV27	TRBJ2-3	CATTHGAGGPIKTDTQYF	TGTGCCACCACACACGGTGCGGGAGGGCCAATCAAGACAGATACGCAGTATTTT
NA	NA	TRBV7-9	TRBJ2-3	CASSRPEDRGTDTQYF	TGTGCCAGCAGCCGACCTGAGGATAGGGGCACAGATACGCAGTATTTT
few	TRBD2	TRBV6-1	TRBJ2-5	CASRGLVQETQYF	TGTGCCAGCAGAGGACTAGTACAAGAGACCCAGTACTTC
NA	TRBD2	TRBV11-3	TRBJ2-1	CASSLNWGGESFEQFF	TGTGCCAGCAGCTTAAATTGGGGGGGGGAGTCTTTCGAGCAGTTCTTC
NA	TRBD2	TRBV20-1	TRBJ2-1	CSANTLAGVGNEQFF	TGCAGTGCCAACACACTAGCGGGAGTAGGCAATGAGCAGTTCTTC
NA	NA	TRBV7-2	TRBJ2-1	CASSRERWTPSYNEQFF	TGTGCCAGCAGCCGCGAGCGCTGGACCCCCTCCTACAATGAGCAGTTCTTC
NA	NA	TRBV5-1	TRBJ1-1	CASSRDTEAFF	TGCGCCAGCAGCCGAGACACTGAAGCTTTCTTT
NA	NA	TRBV28	TRBJ1-1	CASRLGARGEAFF	TGTGCCAGCAGGCTGGGGGCGCGGGGGGAAGCTTTCTTT
NA	TRBD1	TRBV27	TRBJ1-6	CASSDLLGQVGSPLHF	TGTGCCAGCAGTGACCTATTAGGACAGGTCGGATCACCCCTCCACTTT
NA	NA	TRBV28	TRBJ1-2	CATGAGVNYGYTF	TGTGCCACCGGGGCAGGAGTTAACTATGGCTACACCTTC
NA	TRBD2	TRBV20-1	TRBJ2-7	CSARRTSGTQDSF	TGCAGTGCTAGAAGGACTAGCGGGACCCAAGATTCTTTC
NA	TRBD2	TRBV4-1	TRBJ2-3	CASSLRLAGGWNTQYF	TGCGCCAGCAGCCTGAGACTAGCGGGAGGTTGGAATACGCAGTATTTT
NA	TRBD2	TRBV4-1	TRBJ2-7	CASSHKSGTPVPGSCEQYF	TGCGCCAGCAGCCACAAGAGCGGGACCCCAGTCCCGGGGTCTTGCGAGCAGTACTTC
NA	NA	TRBV27	TRBJ2-5	CASSLTLAAETQYF	TGTGCCAGCAGTTTAACGCTAGCTGCAGAGACCCAGTACTTC
NA	NA	TRBV20-1	TRBJ2-5	CSARGLRETQYF	TGCAGTGCTAGAGGCCTCCGGGAGACCCAGTACTTC
NA	NA	TRBV11-1	TRBJ1-3	CASSLQGYSGNTIYF	TGTGCCAGCAGCTTACAGGGATACTCTGGAAACACCATATATTTT
NA	NA	TRBV20-1	TRBJ2-5	CSASRHQETQYF	TGCAGTGCTAGTAGGCATCAAGAGACCCAGTACTTC
few	NA	TRBV19	TRBJ1-5	CASSINIQYGRPQHF	TGTGCCAGTAGTATAAACATACAATATGGTCGGCCCCAGCATTTT
NA	NA	TRBV28	TRBJ1-1	CASNSLLVGDLNTEAFF	TGTGCCAGCAATTCCCTTTTGGTAGGGGACCTGAACACTGAAGCTTTCTTT
medium-sized	TRBD2	TRBV6-2/TRBV6-3	TRBJ2-7	CASSYGTSGYEQYF	TGTGCCAGCAGTTACGGGACTAGCGGGTACGAGCAGTACTTC
few	NA	TRBV27	TRBJ2-7	CASSLFGGASRYEQYF	TGTGCCAGCAGTTTATTTGGGGGCGCGTCTCGCTACGAGCAGTACTTC
NA	NA	TRBV20-1	TRBJ2-7	CSANTLGEYYEQYF	TGCAGTGCCAACACTTTGGGGGAGTACTACGAGCAGTACTTC
few	NA	TRBV6-2/TRBV6-3	TRBJ1-5	CASSSVQGYQPQHF	TGTGCCAGCAGTTCCGTACAGGGCTATCAGCCCCAGCATTTT
NA	NA	TRBV19	TRBJ1-2	CASSIDRGAGARGYTF	TGTGCCAGTAGTATAGATCGGGGAGCCGGGGCACGTGGCTACACCTTC
NA	NA	TRBV19	TRBJ2-3	CASSMGNPPSTDTQYF	TGTGCCAGTAGTATGGGGAACCCCCCTAGCACAGATACGCAGTATTTT
NA	NA	TRBV6-6	TRBJ1-1	CASSYSKGLNTEAFF	TGTGCCAGCAGTTACTCGAAGGGGTTGAACACTGAAGCTTTCTTT
NA	NA	TRBV15	TRBJ1-5	CATSRNRNNQPQHF	TGTGCCACCAGCAGAAACAGGAACAATCAGCCCCAGCATTTT
NA	NA	TRBV6-1	TRBJ1-5	CASSPGVPNQPQHF	TGTGCCAGCAGCCCAGGGGTGCCTAATCAGCCCCAGCATTTT
NA	NA	TRBV10-3	TRBJ1-5	CAISGTANQPQHF	TGTGCCATCAGTGGGACAGCGAATCAGCCCCAGCATTTT
NA	NA	TRBV21-1	TRBJ2-7	CASNTNWTGSGGEQYF	TGTGCCAGCAACACAAATTGGACAGGCTCTGGGGGCGAGCAGTACTTC
NA	TRBD2	TRBV24-1	TRBJ2-1	CATSTTSGGWGEQFF	TGTGCCACCAGTACTACTAGCGGGGGGTGGGGTGAGCAGTTCTTC
few	TRBD1	TRBV20-1	TRBJ1-1	CSARDARGRGTEAFF	TGCAGTGCTAGAGATGCCAGGGGGCGGGGCACTGAAGCTTTCTTT
medium-sized	TRBD1	TRBV20-1	TRBJ1-5	CSAGGQGSQPQHF	TGCAGTGCTGGGGGACAGGGAAGTCAGCCCCAGCATTTT
NA	TRBD2	TRBV4-2	TRBJ2-7	CASSQLAGGQDSTYEQYF	TGTGCCAGCAGCCAATTAGCGGGAGGTCAAGATTCCACATACGAGCAGTACTTC
NA	NA	TRBV7-8	TRBJ2-5	CASSLGPPGTQYF	TGTGCCAGCAGCTTGGGACCTCCGGGGACCCAGTACTTC
once	NA	TRBV20-1	TRBJ2-1	CSASQGRFVVNEQFF	TGCAGTGCTAGTCAGGGTAGATTCGTAGTAAATGAGCAGTTCTTC
few	TRBD2	TRBV20-1	TRBJ2-3	CSQWTSGSRDTQYF	TGCAGTCAATGGACTAGCGGGAGTCGGGATACGCAGTATTTT
NA	NA	TRBV12-3/TRBV12-4	TRBJ2-5	CASSFRGIQETQYF	TGTGCCAGCAGTTTCCGCGGGATCCAAGAGACCCAGTACTTC
NA	TRBD2	TRBV28	TRBJ2-5	CASSSTSGRALETQYF	TGTGCCAGCAGTTCGACTAGCGGGAGGGCCTTGGAGACCCAGTACTTC
NA	NA	TRBV20-1	TRBJ2-1	CSARENSYNEQFF	TGCAGTGCTAGGGAAAACTCCTACAATGAGCAGTTCTTC
NA	NA	TRBV20-1	TRBJ2-7	CSASPEVSYEQYF	TGCAGTGCTAGCCCCGAGGTCTCCTACGAGCAGTACTTC
NA	NA	TRBV2	TRBJ2-2	CASGGGTGTTGELFF	TGTGCCAGCGGGGGTGGAACAGGGACCACCGGGGAGCTGTTTTTT
NA	NA	TRBV7-6	TRBJ2-1	CASSRGGLYNEQFF	TGTGCCAGCAGCAGGGGGGGATTGTACAATGAGCAGTTCTTC